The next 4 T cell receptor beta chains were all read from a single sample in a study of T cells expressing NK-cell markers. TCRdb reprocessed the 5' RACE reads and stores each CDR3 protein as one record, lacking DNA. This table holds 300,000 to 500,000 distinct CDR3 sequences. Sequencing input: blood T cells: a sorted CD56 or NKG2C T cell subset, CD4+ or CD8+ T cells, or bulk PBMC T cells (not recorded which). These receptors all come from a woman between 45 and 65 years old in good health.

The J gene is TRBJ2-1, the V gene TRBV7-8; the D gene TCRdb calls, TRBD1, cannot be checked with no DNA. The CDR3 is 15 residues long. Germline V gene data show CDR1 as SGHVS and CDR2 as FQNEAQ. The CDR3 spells CASSPGQGAPDEQFF.

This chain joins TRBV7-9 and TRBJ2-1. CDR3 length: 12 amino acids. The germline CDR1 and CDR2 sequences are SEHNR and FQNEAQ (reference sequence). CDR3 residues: CASSLELYEQFF.

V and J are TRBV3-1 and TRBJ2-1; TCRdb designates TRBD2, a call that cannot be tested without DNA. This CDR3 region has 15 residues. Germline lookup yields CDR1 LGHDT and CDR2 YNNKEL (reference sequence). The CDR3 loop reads CASSPSAAGVEEQFF.

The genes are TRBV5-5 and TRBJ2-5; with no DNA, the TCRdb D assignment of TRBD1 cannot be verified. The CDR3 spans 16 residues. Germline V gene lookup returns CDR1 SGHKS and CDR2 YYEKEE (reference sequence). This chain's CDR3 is CASSLRDRIMGETQYF.